The 2 T cell receptor beta chains reported below all come from one sample, sequenced in a study of regulatory T cells in long-lasting Graves disease. Time point reported: newly diagnosed GD, antithyroid drugs for less than 3 months. Following extraction of RNA from PBMCs, that RNA was used to make the TCR library. The authors built TCR beta libraries using iRepertoire HTBI primers and Arm-PCR of CDR3 regions. TCRdb reprocessed the multiplex PCR reads via MiXCR and lists one record per CDR3 protein. The sample includes 450,000 to 500,000 distinct CDR3 sequences, 16% of them seen just once. The same data also contributed to another study, on T cells in Graves' hyperthyroidism and ophthalmopathy.

Specimen: peripheral blood mononuclear cells (PBMCs), collected at new diagnosis, from a patient treated with antithyroid drugs. These receptors all stem from a middle-aged man with Graves disease.

Written as DNA, the CDR3 is TGCAGCGTTGAGGGGCAAACGAACACCGGGGAGCTGTTTTTT. Translated: CSVEGQTNTGELFF. The chain couples TRBV29-1 to TRBJ2-2, with D maybe TRBD1 (5 bases). This CDR3 has 14 residues. CDR1 is SQVTM and CDR2 is ANQGSEA in the germline V gene. Trimming took 3 bases from V and 0 from J, leaving 8 bases between them.

V and J are TRBV19 and TRBJ2-7; 11 bases map to TRBD2. V shed 7 bases and J 6 bases; nucleotides not matched to a gene: 14. Germline values: CDR1 LNHDA, CDR2 SQIVND (reference sequence). There are 16 residues in the CDR3. In nucleotides, the CDR3 is TGTGCCAGTACCGGCCCGACCGGGACTAGCGGACCCGAGCAGTACTTC. The encoded protein is CASTGPTGTSGPEQYF.